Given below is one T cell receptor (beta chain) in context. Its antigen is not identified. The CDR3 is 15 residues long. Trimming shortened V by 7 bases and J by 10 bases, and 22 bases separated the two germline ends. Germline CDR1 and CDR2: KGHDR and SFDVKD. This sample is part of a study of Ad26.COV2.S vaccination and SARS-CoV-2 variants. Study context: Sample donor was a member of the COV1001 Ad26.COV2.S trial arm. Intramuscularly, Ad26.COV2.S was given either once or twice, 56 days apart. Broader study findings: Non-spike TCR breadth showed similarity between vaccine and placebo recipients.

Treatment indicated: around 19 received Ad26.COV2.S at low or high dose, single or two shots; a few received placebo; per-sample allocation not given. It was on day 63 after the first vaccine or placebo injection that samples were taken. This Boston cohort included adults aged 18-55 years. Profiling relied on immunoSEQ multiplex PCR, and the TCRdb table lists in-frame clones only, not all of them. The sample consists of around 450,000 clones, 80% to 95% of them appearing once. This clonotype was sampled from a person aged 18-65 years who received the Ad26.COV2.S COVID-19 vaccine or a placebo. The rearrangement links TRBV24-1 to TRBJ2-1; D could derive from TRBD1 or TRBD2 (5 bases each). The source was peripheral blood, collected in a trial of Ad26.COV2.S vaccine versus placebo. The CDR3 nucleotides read TGTGCCACCAGCTCATCCGGGACCGCCGGCAGCGAGCAGTTCTTC. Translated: CATSSSGTAGSEQFF.